A single sample is the source of the 26 T cell receptor beta chains below, sequenced in a study of technical replicates of blood from several donors. Generated by immunoSEQ multiplex PCR, the TCRdb table keeps only in-frame clones and is missing some. Of 62,000 or so clones listed, approximately 86% were seen once; the top ten hold approximately 4.9%. The material sequenced was PBMCs. The origin of the receptors is a human donor in good health. Some clones in this sample may be carry-over from other donors' samples.

The V call is TRBV6-5, the J call TRBJ2-5; TRBD1 might be the D (6 bases). The ends were cut back, 7 bases at V and 4 bases at J, with 10 bases in the middle. The length of the CDR3 is 12 residues. In germline, CDR1 is MNHEY, CDR2 SVGAGI. The CDR3 here is CASTGTSETQYF. The CDR3 nucleotides read TGTGCCAGCACAGGGACATCAGAGACCCAGTACTTC.

The gene calls are TRBV4-1 and TRBJ2-7; no clear D gene. This CDR3 region has 13 residues. Germline lookup yields CDR1 MGHRA and CDR2 YSYEKL. V was shortened by 1 base and J by 1 base, with 5 bases between the two germline ends. This chain's CDR3 is CASSQVQSYEQYF. CDR3 nucleotide sequence: TGCGCCAGCAGCCAAGTTCAGTCCTACGAGCAGTACTTC.

A single count supports this clone. The chain is built from TRBV11-2 and TRBJ1-1; 8 positions match TRBD1. Germline lookup yields CDR1 SGHAT and CDR2 FQNNGV. The length of the CDR3 is 14 residues. V was pared by 1 base and J by 3 bases, with 1 base of the junction left unmatched. DNA for the CDR3: TGTGCCAGCAGCTTAGTGACAGGGGACACTGAAGCTTTCTTT. Amino acids: CASSLVTGDTEAFF.

This rearrangement joins TRBV27 to TRBJ1-4; 7 bases match TRBD1. Germline CDR1 reads MNHEY; CDR2 reads SMNVEV (reference sequence). This CDR3 spans 15 amino acids. The junction had 0 bases not matched to a gene; V was cut back by 0 bases and J by 2 bases. The CDR3 coding sequence is TGTGCCAGCAGTTTATCGACAGGGACTAATGAAAAACTGTTTTTT. This gives the protein CASSLSTGTNEKLFF.

J is TRBJ1-2 and V is TRBV29-1; D is unclear. Trimming took off 4 bases at V and 4 bases at J, with 13 bases between the two ends. The germline CDR1 and CDR2 sequences are SQVTM and ANQGSEA. The CDR3 consists of 13 residues. The CDR3 reads CSVGPEGFYGYTF. The CDR3, as DNA: TGCAGCGTTGGGCCAGAGGGTTTCTATGGCTACACCTTC. Together with reference TRBV29-1 and TRBJ1-2, the CDR3 gives the full variable domain: SAVISQKPSRDICQRGTSLTIQCQVDSQVTMMFWYRQQPGQSLTLIATANQGSEATYESGFVIDKFPISRPNLTFSTLTVSNMSPEDSSIYLCSVGPEGFYGYTFGSGTRLTVV.

V is TRBV30 and J is TRBJ1-3; 8 nucleotides align to TRBD1. From germline, CDR1 is GTSNPN and CDR2 SVGIG (reference sequence). The CDR3 is made up of 15 amino acids. With 2 bases clipped from V and 1 base from J, the junction kept 4 bases outside the gene matches. The CDR3 loop reads CAWSKDRESGNTIYF. DNA for the CDR3: TGTGCCTGGAGTAAGGACAGGGAGTCTGGAAACACCATATATTTT.

This chain joins TRBV6-1 and TRBJ2-7; the match to TRBD1 covers 12 bases. CDR1 and CDR2 (germline): MNHNS, SASEGT. Trimming removed 3 bases from V and 4 bases from J; junction bases left unmatched: 7. This CDR3 contains 16 residues. The CDR3 protein is CASSDYGTGGVYEQYF. In nucleotides, the CDR3 is TGTGCCAGCAGTGACTATGGGACAGGGGGCGTGTACGAGCAGTACTTC.

The J gene is TRBJ2-2, the V gene TRBV29-1; the match to TRBD2 covers 9 bases. Germline loops: CDR1 SQVTM, CDR2 ANQGSEA. CDR3 length equals 15 residues. V gave up 7 bases and J gave up 7 bases; unmatched junction bases: 13. CDR3 loop: CSAGGLAGISGELFF. CDR3 coding DNA: TGCAGCGCCGGAGGCCTAGCGGGAATCAGCGGGGAGCTGTTTTTT.

The rearrangement uses TRBV6-1 and TRBJ2-5, with TRBD1 identical over 8 bases. The length of the CDR3 is 16 residues. The germline V gene encodes CDR1 MNHNS and CDR2 SASEGT. V shed 4 bases and J 0 bases; nucleotides not matched to a gene: 7. CDR3: CASSARTGLYQETQYF. CDR3 DNA: TGTGCCAGCAGTGCCAGGACAGGGCTTTACCAAGAGACCCAGTACTTC.

The V and J genes are TRBV5-1 and TRBJ2-1, with 12 nucleotides matching TRBD2. CDR1 SGHRS and CDR2 YFSETQ come from the germline V gene. This CDR3 comprises 15 residues. V dropped 4 bases and J dropped 5; count of bases not matched to a gene: 4. This CDR3 reads CASSLGLAGHNEQFF. The CDR3 DNA follows: TGCGCCAGCAGCCTGGGACTAGCGGGTCACAATGAGCAGTTCTTC.

DNA for the CDR3: TGTGCCACCAGCAGGGACCCGAACAGGGGAGAGACCCAGTACTTC. This translates into CATSRDPNRGETQYF. The chain has TRBV15 and TRBJ2-5; 7 bases agree with TRBD1. CDR1 is LNHNV and CDR2 is YYDKDF in the germline V gene (reference sequence). V dropped 3 bases and J dropped 4; count of bases not matched to a gene: 8. There are 15 residues in the CDR3.

This clone has only one observation. This chain joins TRBV6-6 and TRBJ2-3; perhaps TRBD1 as D (5 bases). The length of the CDR3 is 16 residues. The V gene lost 2 bases and the J gene lost 4 bases, with 16 bases spanning the gap. Germline V gene data show CDR1 as MNHNY and CDR2 as SVGAGI (reference sequence). The CDR3 region has the DNA TGTGCCAGCAGTTACGATGGGCAGGGTCGGGCAGATACGCAGTATTTT. Translated, it gives CASSYDGQGRADTQYF.

The chain uses TRBV11-2 and TRBJ1-5; D call uncertain. V was cut by 5 bases and J by 2 bases, with 13 bases left in between. The CDR3 is made up of 15 amino acids. The germline V gene encodes CDR1 SGHAT and CDR2 FQNNGV. The CDR3 region has the DNA TGTGCCAGCAGCGACGACGGGATCGGCAATCAGCCCCAGCATTTT. This sequence encodes CASSDDGIGNQPQHF.

The J gene is TRBJ2-7, the V gene TRBV7-2, with 9 positions matching TRBD2. V shed 1 base and J 2 bases; nucleotides not matched to a gene: 6. Per germline, CDR1 SGHTA and CDR2 FQGNSA. The CDR3 loop spans 16 amino acids. In DNA, the CDR3 is TGTGCCAGCAGCTTAGAAGGGACTAGCTTAGCCTACGAGCAGTACTTC. It yields the protein CASSLEGTSLAYEQYF.

The chain has TRBV5-1 and TRBJ2-3, with 11 bases lining up with TRBD2. CDR1 and CDR2 (germline): SGHRS, YFSETQ. The V gene end was trimmed by 0 bases and the J gene end by 1 base; junction bases not matched to a gene: 1. CDR3 length: 16 amino acids. In DNA, the CDR3 is TGCGCCAGCAGCTTGGGGGGACTAGCGGGCACAGATACGCAGTATTTT. Its translation: CASSLGGLAGTDTQYF.

The rearrangement joins TRBV12-5 to TRBJ2-3; 8 bases are a match to TRBD1. Germline-derived CDR1 and CDR2 are LGHNT and FRNRAP. V was clipped by 2 bases and J by 0 bases; unmatched bases: 7. The CDR3 covers 17 residues. The CDR3 DNA follows: TGTGCTAGTGGTTTGCCCCGGACAGGGTTTAGCACAGATACGCAGTATTTT. Its protein is CASGLPRTGFSTDTQYF.

CDR3: CASSDRTGVNEQFF. DNA for the CDR3: TGTGCCAGCAGCGATCGGACAGGGGTTAATGAGCAGTTCTTC. The chain is built from TRBV13 and TRBJ2-1; 9 nucleotides line up with TRBD1. This CDR3 comprises 14 residues. The germline V gene has CDR1 PRHDT and CDR2 FYEKMQ (reference sequence). With 5 bases clipped from V and 7 bases from J, the junction kept 6 bases outside the gene matches.

This sequence joins TRBV14 and TRBJ2-7; D is unresolved. The CDR3 contains 12 residues. Germline values: CDR1 SGHDN, CDR2 FVKESK. Trimming took 1 base from V and 4 from J, leaving 5 bases between them. CDR3: CASSQAGYEQYF. In DNA, the CDR3 is TGTGCCAGCAGCCAAGCAGGTTACGAGCAGTACTTC. The variable domain in full, completed from reference TRBV14 and TRBJ2-7, reads EAGVTQFPSHSVIEKGQTVTLRCDPISGHDNLYWYRRVMGKEIKFLLHFVKESKQDESGMPNNRFLAERTGGTYSTLKVQPAELEDSGVYFCASSQAGYEQYFGPGTRLTVT.

This clone has only a few counts. The chain links TRBV7-8 to TRBJ2-7; 10 nucleotides match TRBD2. Germline V gene lookup returns CDR1 SGHVS and CDR2 FQNEAQ. The V and J ends lost 3 bases and 5 bases, in that order; junction bases with no gene match: 16. The CDR3 runs to 18 residues. The CDR3 coding sequence is TGTGCCAGCAGCTTCCCTATAAAGCGGGGGGGCCGTGGGGACGAGCAGTACTTC. Translating it yields CASSFPIKRGGRGDEQYF.

V and J are TRBV5-5 and TRBJ2-7, with D maybe TRBD1 (6 bases). Germline CDR1 is SGHKS and CDR2 is YYEKEE (reference sequence). Trimming took 1 base from V and 0 from J, leaving 8 bases between them. CDR3 size: 14 residues. The CDR3 DNA follows: TGTGCCAGCAGCTTGCCAGGGGCCTCCTACGAGCAGTACTTC. This sequence encodes CASSLPGASYEQYF.

This clone turned up a few times. V is TRBV7-9 and J is TRBJ2-4; tentatively, D is TRBD1 (7 bases). Germline assignment: CDR1 SEHNR and CDR2 FQNEAQ (reference sequence). The CDR3 has 15 residues. Between the trimmed V and J ends, which lost 5 bases and 0 bases, there was a span of 11 bases. The CDR3 sequence: CASSRGTEAKNIQYF. Written as DNA, the CDR3 is TGTGCCAGCAGCCGCGGGACAGAAGCCAAAAACATTCAGTACTTC.

The chain employs TRBV5-4 and TRBJ2-7, with 9 nucleotides matching TRBD2. This CDR3 is 20 amino acids long. Germline trimming cut 10 bases from V and 4 bases from J; bases unmatched to any gene: 30. The germline V gene encodes CDR1 SGHNT and CDR2 YYREEE (reference sequence). This chain's CDR3 is CALPRSLGKTASGNEYEQYF. In DNA, the CDR3 is TGTGCCCTACCCCGTTCACTTGGTAAAACGGCTAGCGGGAACGAATACGAGCAGTACTTC. The full variable domain, in which reference TRBV5-4 and TRBJ2-7 provide the parts outside the CDR3, is ETGVTQSPTHLIKTRGQQVTLRCSSQSGHNTVSWYQQALGQGPQFIFQYYREEENGRGNFPPRFSGLQFPNYSSELNVNALELDDSALYLCALPRSLGKTASGNEYEQYFGPGTRLTVT.

Here the CDR3 reads CASSFQRGGTDTQYF. The CDR3 DNA follows: TGTGCCAGCAGCTTCCAGCGGGGGGGTACAGATACGCAGTATTTT. V and J are TRBV5-8 and TRBJ2-3, with 10 nucleotides matching TRBD2. V was pared by 2 bases and J by 3 bases, with 3 bases of the junction left unmatched. Germline V lookup: CDR1 SGHTS, CDR2 YDEGEE. This CDR3 spans 15 amino acids.

This clone was observed a handful of times. The rearrangement joins TRBV7-8 to TRBJ1-1; 11 nucleotides line up with TRBD1. Germline V gene sequence: CDR1 SGHVS, CDR2 FQNEAQ. This CDR3 is 17 amino acids long. The J segment lost 3 bases and the V segment lost 6 bases, leaving 12 bases of the junction unmatched. This chain's CDR3 is CASRPGTGGRSDTEAFF. The DNA for the CDR3 is TGTGCCAGCAGACCCGGGACAGGGGGACGGTCGGACACTGAAGCTTTCTTT.

The V call is TRBV6-5, the J call TRBJ1-2; TRBD1 agrees at 9 bases. The CDR3 consists of 13 residues. V trimming: 6 bases; J trimming: 8 bases; junction bases outside the gene matches: 7. Germline CDR1 and CDR2: MNHEY and SVGAGI. CDR3 sequence (DNA): TGTGCCAGCAGGTCTACAGGGGGCAGCGGCTACACCTTC. Translating it yields CASRSTGGSGYTF.

This chain joins TRBV14 and TRBJ1-1; D not certain. Between the trimmed V and J ends, which lost 4 bases and 5 bases, there was a span of 17 bases. The germline gives CDR1 SGHDN, CDR2 FVKESK. CDR3 size: 15 residues. This CDR3 is CASSPPLGRRTEAFF. As DNA, the CDR3 is TGTGCCAGCAGCCCCCCATTGGGGAGAAGGACTGAAGCTTTCTTT.